Here is one TCR beta chain with its context. Its antigen is currently unknown. A multiplex PCR was run with 60 Vbeta primers and 13 Jbeta primers. This table comes from immunoSEQ multiplex PCR, and its TCRdb copy is limited to in-frame clones, with some not included. The repertoire consists of approximately 120,000 clones, with 76% occurring once and the leading ten covering 7.7%. The data derive from a study of cytomegalovirus exposure and HLA in healthy donors. Whole-study findings and limits: Per published reports, the classifier diagnosed cytomegalovirus status with high specificity and sensitivity. There were a few CMV-associated chains whose specificity for CMV antigens was confirmed in vitro. Immune exposure information available was restricted to CMV serostatus.

The CDR3 covers 13 residues. CDR1 is KGHSY and CDR2 is FQNENV in the germline V gene. V gave up 4 bases and J gave up 6 bases, with 12 bases separating them. J is TRBJ1-2 and V is TRBV16; no clear D. This clonotype was obtained from a woman between 45 and 60 years old in good health and CMV-seropositive. Sequenced material: PBMCs. DNA of the CDR3: TGTGCCAGCAGCCCAGGACTCCAAAATGGCTACACCTTC. Translating gives CASSPGLQNGYTF.